Included here is one T cell receptor (beta chain) sequence, with context. This sample is drawn from a study of PD-1 blockade in classical Hodgkin lymphoma. Germline CDR1 SGHDN, CDR2 FVKESK. There are 13 residues in the CDR3. Sequencing used immunoSEQ multiplex PCR; TCRdb keeps in-frame clones, though not all of them. The table includes tens of thousands of clones, roughly 78% detected once. Every patient was affected by relapse after autologous stem cell transplantation, while exposure to brentuximab vedotin was not uniform. The sequencing here drew on peripheral blood mononuclear cells (PBMCs), taken at baseline. This receptor was identified in a human donor with classical Hodgkin lymphoma. The V gene is TRBV14, the J gene TRBJ2-5; D gene unclear. TRBJ2-7 explains the end of the DNA better; the J call may be wrong. In DNA, the CDR3 is TGTGCCAGCAGCCAGACACAAGGAGACGAGCAGTACTTC. This sequence encodes CASSQTQGDEQYF.